This paragraph covers one T cell receptor (beta chain) sequence. Its target is unknown. Described treatment: roughly 20 received Ad26.COV2.S at low or high dose, single or two shots; about 5 received placebo; per-sample allocation not given. Vaccine and placebo recipients were sampled on day 63 after the first injection. Only in-frame clones appear in the TCRdb table, and some are missing; sequencing was by immunoSEQ multiplex PCR. This repertoire shows about 390,000 clones, approximately 86% found once; its top ten account for 3.5%. The sample belongs to a study of Ad26.COV2.S vaccination and SARS-CoV-2 variants. For the study at large: Of the COV1001 trial arms, the Ad26.COV2.S arm included the donor. Study-wide results and limits: Vaccine and placebo groups showed comparable non-spike TCR breadth. Total T cell responses, in the TCR breadth and depth analyses, may have been underestimated. Reportedly, after vaccination the spike-specific CD8+ and CD4+ T cell responses displayed substantial breadth.

The V gene lost 1 base and the J gene lost 1 base, with 11 bases spanning the gap. The CDR3 has 15 residues. Germline V gene sequence: CDR1 MNHNS, CDR2 SASEGT. The origin of this receptor is a person between 18 and 59 years old who received the Ad26.COV2.S COVID-19 vaccine or a placebo. This specimen consisted of peripheral blood, obtained in a trial of Ad26.COV2.S vaccine versus placebo. The chain has TRBV6-1 and TRBJ2-7; a weak D match, TRBD2 (5 bases). The CDR3 DNA reads as TGTGCCAGCAGTGAAGACTCGAGGAGGTCCTACGAGCAGTACTTC. The encoded protein is CASSEDSRRSYEQYF.